The 14 T cell receptor beta chains in this list originate from one sample, sequenced in a study of beta chain features in type 1 diabetes. Sequenced material consisted of expressed TCRB transcripts (all of the isolated RNA was reverse transcribed). Generated by immunoSEQ multiplex PCR, the TCRdb table keeps only in-frame clones and is missing some. The sample has about 350,000 clones, less than 20% seen once. The specimen was naive CD4+ T cells from blood. The receptors come from a woman younger than 30 in good health.

This clone was counted between two and nine times. The chain joins TRBV29-1 to TRBJ1-2; D may be TRBD1 (5 bases). With 2 bases removed from V and 1 base from J, the gap between germline ends came to 11 bases. The CDR3 has 14 residues. Germline assignment: CDR1 SQVTM and CDR2 ANQGSEA. The CDR3: CSVEWAGFNYGYTF. The CDR3 DNA reads as TGCAGCGTTGAATGGGCAGGGTTTAACTATGGCTACACCTTC.

This clone came up a few times. This chain uses TRBV7-9 with TRBJ2-3; 8 bases fit TRBD2. The germline V gene has CDR1 SEHNR and CDR2 FQNEAQ (reference sequence). Trimming cost V 8 bases and J 1 base; bases outside gene matches: 5. The CDR3 loop spans 14 amino acids. This CDR3 is CASGNSGGTDTQYF. The CDR3 nucleotides read TGTGCCAGCGGGAATAGCGGGGGCACAGATACGCAGTATTTT.

The V gene is TRBV18, the J gene TRBJ1-5; 7 bases fit TRBD1. This CDR3 contains 14 residues. Germline V gene data show CDR1 as KGHSH and CDR2 as LQKENI. J gave up 7 bases and V 4 bases, and 7 bases lay outside the gene matches. This CDR3 reads CASSLTGVVQPQHF. The CDR3 DNA is TGTGCCAGCTCACTTACAGGGGTAGTACAGCCCCAGCATTTT.

In its sample, this clone was seen a few times. The chain is built from TRBV6-5 and TRBJ1-2; TRBD1 might be the D (6 bases). Trimming removed 10 bases from V and 8 bases from J, with 17 bases in between. Germline V gene data show CDR1 as MNHEY and CDR2 as SVGAGI. The CDR3 is 12 amino acids. For the CDR3, the DNA is TGTGCCACCAGCGGCCAGGGGTTCGGCTACACCTTC. This gives the protein CATSGQGFGYTF.

The CDR3 DNA reads as TGCAGCGTTGGTCCACAGACCTACGAGCAGTACTTC. Its protein is CSVGPQTYEQYF. The V and J genes are TRBV29-1 and TRBJ2-7; D is ambiguous. The CDR3 is made up of 12 amino acids. Germline-derived CDR1 and CDR2 are SQVTM and ANQGSEA. V gave up 4 bases and J gave up 2 bases, with 9 bases separating them.

This clone appeared a few times. This sequence joins TRBV6-1 and TRBJ2-4, with D possibly matching TRBD2 (6 bases). Trimming took off 6 bases at V and 3 bases at J, with 15 bases between the two ends. Germline-derived CDR1 and CDR2 are MNHNS and SASEGT. This CDR3 region has 15 residues. Written as DNA, the CDR3 is TGTGCCAGCAGCCTGACTAGGTCGGGCAAAAACATTCAGTACTTC. Its protein is CASSLTRSGKNIQYF.

In its sample, this clone was seen a few times. The chain has TRBV15 and TRBJ1-5; possibly TRBD1 for D (6 bases). Trimming shortened V by 5 bases and J by 6 bases, and 14 bases separated the two germline ends. CDR1 and CDR2 from the germline V gene are LNHNV and YYDKDF (reference sequence). The CDR3 has 14 residues. The chain's CDR3 is CATSGLQGIQPQHF. The CDR3 nucleotides are TGTGCCACCAGCGGTCTACAGGGAATTCAGCCCCAGCATTTT. The full variable domain, its missing parts supplied by reference TRBV15 and TRBJ1-5, is DAMVIQNPRYQVTQFGKPVTLSCSQTLNHNVMYWYQQKSSQAPKLLFHYYDKDFNNEADTPDNFQSRRPNTSFCFLDIRSPGLGDTAMYLCATSGLQGIQPQHFGDGTRLSIL.

The V gene is TRBV2, the J gene TRBJ2-7; D ambiguous. The CDR3 is made up of 13 amino acids. With 5 bases removed from V and 5 bases from J, the gap between germline ends came to 13 bases. The germline V gene encodes CDR1 SNHLY and CDR2 FYNNEI. The DNA for the CDR3 is TGTGCCAGCAGTTCGTACAGTCCCAACGAGCAGTACTTC. Amino acid sequence: CASSSYSPNEQYF.

The chain is built from TRBV14 and TRBJ2-6; D gene ambiguous. The CDR3 consists of 15 residues. V lost 1 base to trimming and J lost 2 bases, with 6 bases between them. The germline V gene encodes CDR1 SGHDN and CDR2 FVKESK. The CDR3 is CASSQAVAGANVLTF. The CDR3, as DNA: TGTGCCAGCAGCCAAGCGGTTGCTGGGGCCAACGTCCTGACTTTC. Supplemented by reference TRBV14 and TRBJ2-6, the full variable domain reads EAGVTQFPSHSVIEKGQTVTLRCDPISGHDNLYWYRRVMGKEIKFLLHFVKESKQDESGMPNNRFLAERTGGTYSTLKVQPAELEDSGVYFCASSQAVAGANVLTFGAGSRLTVL.

The rearrangement joins TRBV7-9 to TRBJ1-1; D is perhaps TRBD1 (5 bases). Germline loops: CDR1 SEHNR, CDR2 FQNEAQ (reference sequence). The CDR3 runs to 13 residues. The V gene lost 6 bases and the J gene lost 0 bases, with 8 bases spanning the gap. In nucleotides, the CDR3 is TGTGCCAGCAGGGAACAGGTGAACACTGAAGCTTTCTTT. It translates to CASREQVNTEAFF.

CDR3 nucleotide sequence: TGTGCCAGCAGCCCGGGGCTGATGGGGGCGGTCTATGGCTACACCTTC. This encodes CASSPGLMGAVYGYTF. The chain has TRBV5-4 and TRBJ1-2; possible D gene TRBD1, 6 bases. V gave up 4 bases and J gave up 4 bases, with 20 bases separating them. The CDR3 loop spans 16 amino acids. Germline CDR1 reads SGHNT; CDR2 reads YYREEE (reference sequence).

The rearrangement joins TRBV28 to TRBJ2-5, with 9 bases fitting TRBD1. V lost 6 bases to trimming and J lost 4 bases; unmatched junction nucleotides: 15. The length of the CDR3 is 17 residues. The germline V gene has CDR1 MDHEN and CDR2 SYDVKM. The CDR3 nucleotides read TGTGCCAGCAGCGGCCGAAGCCCGGGACAGGGCATAGAGACCCAGTACTTC. This gives the protein CASSGRSPGQGIETQYF.

This clone was detected a few times. The chain uses TRBV6-5 and TRBJ2-7; 7 bases map to TRBD1. The germline gives CDR1 MNHEY, CDR2 SVGAGI. The junction had 4 bases not matched to a gene; V was cut back by 5 bases and J by 0 bases. The CDR3 covers 14 residues. The CDR3 sequence: CASSRTGSSYEQYF. CDR3 DNA: TGTGCCAGCAGTCGGACAGGTTCCTCCTACGAGCAGTACTTC.

The rearrangement uses TRBV5-1 and TRBJ1-4; D uncertain. Looked up from germline, CDR1 is SGHRS and CDR2 is YFSETQ. The CDR3 is made up of 14 amino acids. Trimming stripped 4 bases from V and 7 bases from J, with 14 bases between. The CDR3 sequence is CASSDVGSVEKLFF. The CDR3 DNA sequence: TGCGCCAGCAGCGATGTTGGGAGTGTTGAAAAACTGTTTTTT.